This TCR beta chain was documented in a study of identical twins. TCRdb fed the 5' RACE reads into MiXCR, producing one record per CDR3 protein. The sample lists some 790,000 distinct CDR3 sequences, about 20% occurring once. The data also belong to a second study, concerning T cells expressing NK-cell markers. From that study: What restricted sorting to alpha-beta TCR T cells in several experiments was an anti-gamma-delta TCR antibody. HCMV specificity of expanded NKG2C+ T cell clones remained unclear.

The sequence was collected from a young woman in good health. Sequencing used PBMCs.

The CDR3 DNA is TGTGCCAGCAGCTTAGTAGGCGGGCCGGGCTACGAGCAGTACTTC. Protein sequence: CASSLVGGPGYEQYF. The chain employs TRBV11-2 and TRBJ2-7; weak D call: TRBD2 (5 bases). Trimming shortened V by 1 base and J by 3 bases, and 13 bases separated the two germline ends. The germline gives CDR1 SGHAT, CDR2 FQNNGV. The CDR3 covers 15 residues.